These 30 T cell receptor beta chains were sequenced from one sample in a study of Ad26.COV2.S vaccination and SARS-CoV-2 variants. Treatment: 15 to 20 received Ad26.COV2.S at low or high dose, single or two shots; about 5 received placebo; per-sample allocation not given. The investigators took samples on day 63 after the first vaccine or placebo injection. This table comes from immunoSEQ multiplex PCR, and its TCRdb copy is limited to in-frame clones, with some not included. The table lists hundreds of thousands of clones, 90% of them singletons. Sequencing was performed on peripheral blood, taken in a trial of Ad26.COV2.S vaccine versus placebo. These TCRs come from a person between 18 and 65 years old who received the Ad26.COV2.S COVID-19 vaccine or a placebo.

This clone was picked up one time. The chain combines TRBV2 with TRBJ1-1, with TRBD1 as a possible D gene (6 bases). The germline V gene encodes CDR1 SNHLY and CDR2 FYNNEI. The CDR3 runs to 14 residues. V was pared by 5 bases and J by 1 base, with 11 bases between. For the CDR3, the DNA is TGTGCCAGCAGTCTACAGGGTCGGAACACTGAAGCTTTCTTT. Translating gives CASSLQGRNTEAFF.

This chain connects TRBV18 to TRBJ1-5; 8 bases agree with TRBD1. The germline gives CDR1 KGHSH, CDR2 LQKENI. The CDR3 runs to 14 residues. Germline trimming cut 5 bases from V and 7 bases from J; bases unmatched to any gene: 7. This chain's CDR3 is CASSKDRADQPQHF. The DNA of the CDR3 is TGTGCCAGCTCAAAGGACAGGGCGGACCAGCCCCAGCATTTT.

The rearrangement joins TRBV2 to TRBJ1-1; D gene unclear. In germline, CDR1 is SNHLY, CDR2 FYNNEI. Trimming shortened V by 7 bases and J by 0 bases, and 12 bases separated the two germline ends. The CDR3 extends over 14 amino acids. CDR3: CASTVEAMNTEAFF. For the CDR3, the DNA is TGTGCCAGCACGGTAGAAGCGATGAACACTGAAGCTTTCTTT.

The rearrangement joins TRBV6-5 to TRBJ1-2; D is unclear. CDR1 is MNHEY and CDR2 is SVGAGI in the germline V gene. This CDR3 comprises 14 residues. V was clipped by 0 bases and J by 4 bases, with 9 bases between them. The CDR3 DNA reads TGTGCCAGCAGTTACTCGGTGGGGATCTATGGCTACACCTTC. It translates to CASSYSVGIYGYTF.

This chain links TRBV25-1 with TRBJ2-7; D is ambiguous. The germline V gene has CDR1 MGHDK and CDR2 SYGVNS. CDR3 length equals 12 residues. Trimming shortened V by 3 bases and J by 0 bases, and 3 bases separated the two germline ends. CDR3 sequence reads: CASSDVSYEQYF. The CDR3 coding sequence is TGTGCCAGCAGTGACGTCTCCTACGAGCAGTACTTC.

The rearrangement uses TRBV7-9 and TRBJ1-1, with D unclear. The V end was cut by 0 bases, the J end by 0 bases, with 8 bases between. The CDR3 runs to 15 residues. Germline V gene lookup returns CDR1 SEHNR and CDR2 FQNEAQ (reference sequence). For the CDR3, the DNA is TGTGCCAGCAGCTTAGCGTCCGCCATGAACACTGAAGCTTTCTTT. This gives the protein CASSLASAMNTEAFF.

The CDR3 sequence is CASSQDYRNSYNEQFF. The CDR3 DNA follows: TGCGCCAGCAGCCAAGATTACAGAAACTCCTACAATGAGCAGTTCTTC. The chain carries TRBV4-3 and TRBJ2-1; D gene ambiguous. The CDR3 has 16 amino acids. V was shortened by 0 bases and J by 0 bases, with 9 bases between the two germline ends. Germline V gives CDR1 LGHNA, CDR2 YSLEER.

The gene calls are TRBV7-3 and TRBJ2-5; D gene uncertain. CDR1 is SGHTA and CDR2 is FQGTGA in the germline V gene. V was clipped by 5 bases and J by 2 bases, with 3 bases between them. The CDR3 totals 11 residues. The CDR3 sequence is CASSMQETQYF. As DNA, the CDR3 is TGTGCCAGCAGCATGCAAGAGACCCAGTACTTC. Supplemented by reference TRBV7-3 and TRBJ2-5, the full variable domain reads GAGVSQTPSNKVTEKGKYVELRCDPISGHTALYWYRQSLGQGPEFLIYFQGTGAADDSGLPNDRFFAVRPEGSVSTLKIQRTERGDSAVYLCASSMQETQYFGPGTRLLVL.

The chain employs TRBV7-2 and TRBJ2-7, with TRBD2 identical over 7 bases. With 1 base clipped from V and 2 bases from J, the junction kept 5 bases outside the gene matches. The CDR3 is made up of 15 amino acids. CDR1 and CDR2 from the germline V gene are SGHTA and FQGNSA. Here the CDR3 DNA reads TGTGCCAGCAGCTTAGACAGGACTAGAGCCTACGAGCAGTACTTC. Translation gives CASSLDRTRAYEQYF.

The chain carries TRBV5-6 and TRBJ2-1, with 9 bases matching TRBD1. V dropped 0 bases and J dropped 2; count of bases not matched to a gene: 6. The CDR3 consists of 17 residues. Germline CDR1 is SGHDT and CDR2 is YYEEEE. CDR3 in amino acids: CASSLGRTGDPYNEQFF. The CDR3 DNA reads TGTGCCAGCAGCTTGGGACGGACAGGGGACCCCTACAATGAGCAGTTCTTC.

CDR3 bases: TGTGCCAGCAGCTTGACTTCTAGCACAGATACGCAGTATTTT. Translated: CASSLTSSTDTQYF. The gene calls are TRBV5-4 and TRBJ2-3; unclear D gene. This CDR3 has 14 residues. V lost 1 base to trimming and J lost 0 bases, with 6 bases between them. Germline V gene sequence: CDR1 SGHNT, CDR2 YYREEE (reference sequence).

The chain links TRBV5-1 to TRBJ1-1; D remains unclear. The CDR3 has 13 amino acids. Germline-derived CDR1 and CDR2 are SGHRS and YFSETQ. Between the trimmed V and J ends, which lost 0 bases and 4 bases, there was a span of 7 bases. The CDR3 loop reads CASSLDGGTEAFF. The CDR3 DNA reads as TGCGCCAGCAGCTTGGACGGTGGCACTGAAGCTTTCTTT.

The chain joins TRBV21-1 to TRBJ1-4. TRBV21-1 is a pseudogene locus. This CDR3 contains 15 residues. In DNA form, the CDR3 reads TGTGCCAGCAGCAAAGACTGGCAACCGCTCCAAAAACTGTTTTTT. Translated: CASSKDWQPLQKLFF.

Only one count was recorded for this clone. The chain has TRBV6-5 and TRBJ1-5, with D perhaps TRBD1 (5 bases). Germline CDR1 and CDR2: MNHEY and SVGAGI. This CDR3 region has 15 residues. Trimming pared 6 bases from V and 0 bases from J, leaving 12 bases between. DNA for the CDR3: TGTGCCAGCAGATCCAGCGGGGGTAGCAATCAGCCCCAGCATTTT. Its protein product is CASRSSGGSNQPQHF.

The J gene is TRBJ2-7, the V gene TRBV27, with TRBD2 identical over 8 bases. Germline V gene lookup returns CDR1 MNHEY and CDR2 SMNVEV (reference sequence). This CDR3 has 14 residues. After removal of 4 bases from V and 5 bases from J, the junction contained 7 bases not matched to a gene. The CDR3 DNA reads TGTGCCAGCAGTTCGGGACTAGAGGGGGACGAGCAGTACTTC. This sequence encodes CASSSGLEGDEQYF.

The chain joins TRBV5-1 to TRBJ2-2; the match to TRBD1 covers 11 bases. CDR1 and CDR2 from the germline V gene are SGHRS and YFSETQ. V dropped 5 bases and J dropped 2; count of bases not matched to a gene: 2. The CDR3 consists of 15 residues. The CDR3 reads CASRWTGGNTGELFF. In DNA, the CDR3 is TGCGCCAGCAGATGGACAGGGGGCAACACCGGGGAGCTGTTTTTT.

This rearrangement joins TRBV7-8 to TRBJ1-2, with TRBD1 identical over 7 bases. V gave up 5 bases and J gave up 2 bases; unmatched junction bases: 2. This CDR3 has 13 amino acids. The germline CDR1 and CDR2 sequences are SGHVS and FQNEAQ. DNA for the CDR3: TGTGCCAGCAGCCGACAGGGCAACTATGGCTACACCTTC. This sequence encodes CASSRQGNYGYTF.

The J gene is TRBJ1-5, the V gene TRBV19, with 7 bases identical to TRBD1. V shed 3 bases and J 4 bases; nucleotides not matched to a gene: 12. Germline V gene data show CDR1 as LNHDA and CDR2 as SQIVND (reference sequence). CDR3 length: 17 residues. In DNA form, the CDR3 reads TGTGCCAGTAGTATCCCCTCGACAGGGACGAATAATCAGCCCCAGCATTTT. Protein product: CASSIPSTGTNNQPQHF.

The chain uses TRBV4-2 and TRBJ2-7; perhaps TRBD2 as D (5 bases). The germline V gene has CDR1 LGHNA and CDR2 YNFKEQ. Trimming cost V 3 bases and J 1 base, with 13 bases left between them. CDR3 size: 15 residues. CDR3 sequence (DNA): TGTGCCAGCAGCCATCGGAGAGGGCTTTCCTACGAGCAGTACTTC. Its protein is CASSHRRGLSYEQYF.

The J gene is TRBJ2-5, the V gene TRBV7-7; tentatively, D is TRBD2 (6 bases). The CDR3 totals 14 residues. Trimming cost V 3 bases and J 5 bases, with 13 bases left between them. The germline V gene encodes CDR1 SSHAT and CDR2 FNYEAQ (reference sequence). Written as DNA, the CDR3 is TGTGCCAGCAGCTTGCTAGGCGGGAAGGAGACCCAGTACTTC. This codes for CASSLLGGKETQYF. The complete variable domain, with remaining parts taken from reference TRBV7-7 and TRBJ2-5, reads GAGVSQSPRYKVTKRGQDVTLRCDPISSHATLYWYQQALGQGPEFLTYFNYEAQPDKSGLPSDRFSAERPEGSISTLTIQRTEQRDSAMYRCASSLLGGKETQYFGPGTRLLVL.

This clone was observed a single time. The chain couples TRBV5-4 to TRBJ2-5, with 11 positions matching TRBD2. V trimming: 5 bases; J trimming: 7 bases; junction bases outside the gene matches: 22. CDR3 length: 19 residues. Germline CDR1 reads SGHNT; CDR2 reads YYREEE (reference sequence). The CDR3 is CASSQDRGETSGRYGTQYF. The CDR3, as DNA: TGTGCCAGCAGTCAAGACAGGGGGGAAACTAGCGGGAGATATGGGACCCAGTACTTC.

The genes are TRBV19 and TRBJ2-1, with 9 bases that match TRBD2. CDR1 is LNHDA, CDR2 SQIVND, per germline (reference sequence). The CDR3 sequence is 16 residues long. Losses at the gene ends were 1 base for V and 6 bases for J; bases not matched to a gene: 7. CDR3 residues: CASSIGYGTSRNEQFF. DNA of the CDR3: TGTGCCAGTAGTATAGGATATGGGACTAGCCGCAATGAGCAGTTCTTC.

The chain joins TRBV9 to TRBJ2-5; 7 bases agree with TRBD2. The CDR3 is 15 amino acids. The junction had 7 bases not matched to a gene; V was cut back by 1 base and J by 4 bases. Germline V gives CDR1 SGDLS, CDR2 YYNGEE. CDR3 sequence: CASSVNAGVSETQYF. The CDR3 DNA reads TGTGCCAGCAGCGTAAACGCGGGAGTCTCAGAGACCCAGTACTTC.

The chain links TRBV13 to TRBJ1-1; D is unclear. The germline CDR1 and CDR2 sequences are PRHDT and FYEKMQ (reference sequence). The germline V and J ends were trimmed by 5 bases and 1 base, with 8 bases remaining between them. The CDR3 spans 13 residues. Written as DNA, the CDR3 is TGTGCCAGCAGCCTCCGGACGAACACTGAAGCTTTCTTT. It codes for CASSLRTNTEAFF.

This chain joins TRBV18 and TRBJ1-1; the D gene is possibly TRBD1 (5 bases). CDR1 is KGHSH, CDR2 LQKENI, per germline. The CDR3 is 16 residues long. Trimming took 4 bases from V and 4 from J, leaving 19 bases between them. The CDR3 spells CASSLNLGSGGTEAFF. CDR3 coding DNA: TGTGCCAGCTCACTTAACTTGGGGTCGGGGGGCACTGAAGCTTTCTTT.

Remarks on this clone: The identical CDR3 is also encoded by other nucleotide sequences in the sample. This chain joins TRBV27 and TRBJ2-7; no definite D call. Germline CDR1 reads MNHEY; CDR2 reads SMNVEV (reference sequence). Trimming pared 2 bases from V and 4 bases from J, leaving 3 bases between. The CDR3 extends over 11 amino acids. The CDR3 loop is CASSLGYEQYF. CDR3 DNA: TGTGCCAGCAGTTTAGGTTACGAGCAGTACTTC.

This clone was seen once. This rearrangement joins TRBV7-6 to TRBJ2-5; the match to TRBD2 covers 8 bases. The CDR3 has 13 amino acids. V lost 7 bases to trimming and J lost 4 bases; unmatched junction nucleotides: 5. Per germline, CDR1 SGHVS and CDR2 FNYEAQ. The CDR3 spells CASIPGGGETQYF. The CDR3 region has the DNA TGTGCCAGCATCCCGGGGGGGGGAGAGACCCAGTACTTC.

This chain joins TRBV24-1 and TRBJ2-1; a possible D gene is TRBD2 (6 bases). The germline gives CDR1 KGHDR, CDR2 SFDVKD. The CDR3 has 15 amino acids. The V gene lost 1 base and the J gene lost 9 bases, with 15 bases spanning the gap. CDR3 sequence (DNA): TGTGCCACCAGTGATTTAGGCGGCGGGGCGGGTGAGCAGTTCTTC. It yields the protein CATSDLGGGAGEQFF.

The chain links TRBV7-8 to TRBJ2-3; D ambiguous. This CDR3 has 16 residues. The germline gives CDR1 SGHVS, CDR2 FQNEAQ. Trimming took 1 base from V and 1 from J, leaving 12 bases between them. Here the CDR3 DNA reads TGTGCCAGCAGCTTAGTTGCCAGTTGGGGCACAGATACGCAGTATTTT. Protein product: CASSLVASWGTDTQYF.

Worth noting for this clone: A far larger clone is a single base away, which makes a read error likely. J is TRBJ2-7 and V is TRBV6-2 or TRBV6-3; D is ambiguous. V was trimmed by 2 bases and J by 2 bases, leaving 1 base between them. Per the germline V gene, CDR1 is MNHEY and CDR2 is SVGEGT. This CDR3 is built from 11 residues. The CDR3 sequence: CASSYAYEQYF. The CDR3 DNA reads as TGTGCCAGCAGTTACGCCTACGAGCAGTACTTC.